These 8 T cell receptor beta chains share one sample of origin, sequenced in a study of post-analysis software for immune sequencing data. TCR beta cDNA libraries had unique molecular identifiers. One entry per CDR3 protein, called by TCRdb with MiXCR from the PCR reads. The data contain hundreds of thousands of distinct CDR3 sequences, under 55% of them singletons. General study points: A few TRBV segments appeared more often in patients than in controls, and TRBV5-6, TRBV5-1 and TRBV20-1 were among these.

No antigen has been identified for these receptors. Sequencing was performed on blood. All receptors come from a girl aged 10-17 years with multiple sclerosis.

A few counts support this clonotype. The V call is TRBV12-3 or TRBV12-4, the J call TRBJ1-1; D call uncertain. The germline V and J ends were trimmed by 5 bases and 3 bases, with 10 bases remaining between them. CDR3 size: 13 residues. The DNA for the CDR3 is TGTGCCAGCAGTCCCCGTCTCGACACTGAAGCTTTCTTT. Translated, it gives CASSPRLDTEAFF.

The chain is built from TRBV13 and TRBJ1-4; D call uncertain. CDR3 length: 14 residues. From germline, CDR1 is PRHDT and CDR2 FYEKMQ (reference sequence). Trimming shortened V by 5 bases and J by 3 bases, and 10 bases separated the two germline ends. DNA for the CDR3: TGTGCCAGCAGCCCACAGAGTTCTAATGAAAAACTGTTTTTT. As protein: CASSPQSSNEKLFF.

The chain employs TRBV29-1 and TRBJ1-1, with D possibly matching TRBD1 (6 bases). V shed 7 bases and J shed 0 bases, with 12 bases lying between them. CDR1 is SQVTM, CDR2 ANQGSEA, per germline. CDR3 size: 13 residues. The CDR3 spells CSAGQRLNTEAFF. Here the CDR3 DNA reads TGCAGCGCCGGACAGAGACTGAACACTGAAGCTTTCTTT. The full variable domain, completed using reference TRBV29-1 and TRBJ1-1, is SAVISQKPSRDICQRGTSLTIQCQVDSQVTMMFWYRQQPGQSLTLIATANQGSEATYESGFVIDKFPISRPNLTFSTLTVSNMSPEDSSIYLCSAGQRLNTEAFFGQGTRLTVV.

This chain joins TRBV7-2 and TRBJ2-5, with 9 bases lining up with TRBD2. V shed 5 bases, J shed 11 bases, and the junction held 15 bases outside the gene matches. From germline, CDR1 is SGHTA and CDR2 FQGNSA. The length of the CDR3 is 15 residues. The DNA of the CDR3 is TGTGCCAGCAGCCTCCCGGAAGCGGGAGGCAATGAGCAGTACTTC. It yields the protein CASSLPEAGGNEQYF.

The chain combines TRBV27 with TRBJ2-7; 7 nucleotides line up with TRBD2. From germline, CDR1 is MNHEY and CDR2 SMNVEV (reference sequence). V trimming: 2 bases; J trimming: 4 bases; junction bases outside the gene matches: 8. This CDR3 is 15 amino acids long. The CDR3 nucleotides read TGTGCCAGCAGTTTAGAGGGAGGGGAACAGTACGAGCAGTACTTC. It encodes CASSLEGGEQYEQYF.

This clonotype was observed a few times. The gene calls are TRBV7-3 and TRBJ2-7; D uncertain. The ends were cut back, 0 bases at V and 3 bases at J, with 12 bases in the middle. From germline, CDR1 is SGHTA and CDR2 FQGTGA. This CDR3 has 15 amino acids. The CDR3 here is CASSLTVGSDYEQYF. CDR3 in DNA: TGTGCCAGCAGCTTAACTGTCGGATCCGACTACGAGCAGTACTTC.

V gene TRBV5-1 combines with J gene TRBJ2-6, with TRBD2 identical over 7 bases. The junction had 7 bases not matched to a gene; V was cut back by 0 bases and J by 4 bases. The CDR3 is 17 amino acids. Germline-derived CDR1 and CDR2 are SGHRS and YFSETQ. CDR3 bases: TGCGCCAGCAGCTTGGGCGGCGGGAGTGCGGGGGCCAACGTCCTGACTTTC. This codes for CASSLGGGSAGANVLTF.

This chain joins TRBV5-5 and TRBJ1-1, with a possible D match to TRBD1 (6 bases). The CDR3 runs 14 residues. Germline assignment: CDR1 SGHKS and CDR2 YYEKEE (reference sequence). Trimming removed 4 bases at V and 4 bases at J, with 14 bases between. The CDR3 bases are TGTGCCAGCAGCCCGCCGGGGGGCCGCACTGAAGCTTTCTTT. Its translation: CASSPPGGRTEAFF.